The next 14 T cell receptor beta chains were all read from a single sample in a study of tumor-infiltrating lymphocytes in oesophageal squamous cell carcinoma. TCRdb itself ran the PCR reads through MiXCR, one entry per CDR3 protein. The sample has fewer than 15,000 distinct CDR3 sequences; approximately 47% are singletons. The sequenced sample consisted of normal esophageal tissue next to the tumor. The receptors were gathered from a male donor with esophageal squamous cell carcinoma.

Regarding this clonotype: The CDR3 does not close with the conserved phenylalanine or tryptophan, likely indicating a read error. It is unclear where the CDR3 begins or ends on the DNA, so no DNA is shown, and the CDR3 is as TCRdb lists it. The rearrangement links TRBV7-2 to TRBJ2-6; the table's D call, TRBD1, has no DNA check behind it. The CDR3 is 17 residues long, counting both termini. Germline values: CDR1 SGHTA, CDR2 FQGNSA. CDR3 amino acids: CASSLASDRGETQYFGA.

The CDR3 sequence: CASSITDGSNEQFF. The CDR3 DNA is TGTGCCAGCAGCATTACCGACGGGAGCAATGAGCAGTTCTTC. The chain is built from TRBV7-3 and TRBJ2-6; possibly TRBD2 for D (6 bases). Gene TRBJ2-1 matches the end of the DNA better, so the J call may be wrong. This CDR3 is built from 14 residues. Germline CDR1 is SGHTA and CDR2 is FQGTGA.

By sample share, this clonotype is medium-sized (0.01 to 0.1%). V is TRBV7-9 and J is TRBJ2-7; D might be TRBD1 (6 bases). Germline loops: CDR1 SEHNR, CDR2 FQNEAQ (reference sequence). The V and J ends lost 2 bases and 3 bases respectively, with 11 bases between them. This CDR3 spans 14 amino acids. The CDR3 DNA reads TGTGCCAGCAGCTTAACGACAGGATTCTACGAGCAGTACTTC. Translated, it gives CASSLTTGFYEQYF. Complete variable domain (other parts from reference TRBV7-9 and TRBJ2-7): DTGVSQNPRHKITKRGQNVTFRCDPISEHNRLYWYRQTLGQGPEFLTYFQNEAQLEKSRLLSDRFSAERPKGSFSTLEIQRTEQGDSAMYLCASSLTTGFYEQYFGPGTRLTVT.

The rearrangement links TRBV6-1 to TRBJ2-4, with 10 positions matching TRBD1. The last part of the DNA fits TRBJ2-1 better; the J call may be wrong. The length of the CDR3 is 15 residues. Germline values: CDR1 MNHNS, CDR2 SASEGT. CDR3 DNA: TGTGCCAGCAGTGAAGGACAGGGGGCGGGGAATGAGCAGTTCTTC. Translating gives CASSEGQGAGNEQFF.

The DNA for the CDR3 is TGTGCCAGCAGCTTAAGGGGCGAGAGACAGTATAATTCACCCCTCCACTTT. This sequence encodes CASSLRGERQYNSPLHF. The V gene is TRBV7-8, the J gene TRBJ1-6; a possible D gene is TRBD1 (5 bases). The V and J ends lost 2 bases and 4 bases respectively, with 15 bases between them. CDR1 SGHVS and CDR2 FQNEAQ come from the germline V gene. This CDR3 contains 17 residues.

The table lists this clonotype with a few counts. This chain uses TRBV7-3 with TRBJ2-6; D is possibly TRBD2 (5 bases). Germline V gene lookup returns CDR1 SGHTA and CDR2 FQGTGA. CDR3 size: 16 residues. The V end lost 5 bases, the J end lost 1 base, and 12 bases lay between the germline ends. CDR3 residues: CASSPPGSSGANVLTF. The CDR3, as DNA: TGTGCCAGCAGCCCGCCTGGGAGTTCTGGGGCCAACGTCCTGACTTTC.

The CDR3 DNA reads TGCGCCAGCAGTGAATCGGGGTCTCGCACAGATACGCAGTATTTT. Protein: CASSESGSRTDTQYF. J is TRBJ2-3 and V is TRBV10-2, with D possibly TRBD2 on 5 matching bases. Germline V gene data show CDR1 as WSHSY and CDR2 as SAAADI. V was cut by 3 bases and J by 1 base, with 11 bases left in between. The CDR3 runs 15 residues.

The chain employs TRBV6-2 or TRBV6-3 and TRBJ2-1; D gene uncertain. The ends were cut back, 7 bases at V and 0 bases at J, with 7 bases in the middle. The length of the CDR3 is 13 residues. Germline V gene data show CDR1 as MNHEY and CDR2 as SVGEGT. CDR3 residues: CASNPSSYNEQFF. The DNA for the CDR3 is TGTGCCAGCAACCCGAGCTCCTACAATGAGCAGTTCTTC.

The chain uses TRBV7-2 and TRBJ2-1; 10 bases agree with TRBD2. V gave up 6 bases and J gave up 6 bases; unmatched junction bases: 2. This CDR3 region has 13 residues. The germline gives CDR1 SGHTA, CDR2 FQGNSA. The CDR3 is CASRASGSNEQFF. The CDR3 nucleotides read TGTGCCAGCAGGGCTAGCGGGAGCAATGAGCAGTTCTTC.

This clonotype has ten or more counts. The CDR3 nucleotides are TGTGCCAGCTCACCACTTGGGGACAGGGGCGGATATGGCTACACCTTC. Translating gives CASSPLGDRGGYGYTF. The chain has TRBV18 and TRBJ1-2; the match to TRBD1 covers 10 bases. Germline V gene lookup returns CDR1 KGHSH and CDR2 LQKENI. V lost 1 base and J lost 5; bases outside the gene matches: 7. The CDR3 covers 16 residues. The variable domain in full, with the rest retrieved from reference TRBV18 and TRBJ1-2, is NAGVMQNPRHLVRRRGQEARLRCSPMKGHSHVYWYRQLPEEGLKFMVYLQKENIIDESGMPKERFSAEFPKEGPSILRIQQVVRGDSAAYFCASSPLGDRGGYGYTFGSGTRLTVV.

The chain carries TRBV7-6 and TRBJ2-5, with D perhaps being TRBD1 or TRBD2 (5 bases each). The better agreement between TRBJ2-1 and the DNA end casts doubt on the J call. The V gene's germline CDR1 is SGHVS and CDR2 FNYEAQ. This CDR3 region has 13 residues. The CDR3 sequence: CASSGTINNEQFF. The CDR3 DNA sequence: TGTGCCAGCAGCGGGACCATCAACAATGAGCAGTTCTTC.

V is TRBV24-1 and J is TRBJ2-1, with TRBD2 matching over 8 bases. CDR1 is KGHDR and CDR2 is SFDVKD in the germline V gene. This CDR3 spans 16 amino acids. Unmatched junction bases numbered 10, after V lost 3 bases and J lost 7 bases. CDR3 region: CATSDPQGLERNEQFF. The CDR3 DNA is TGTGCCACCAGTGATCCGCAGGGACTAGAACGGAATGAGCAGTTCTTC.

This sequence joins TRBV7-9 and TRBJ2-1; no clear D gene. The J call may be faulty, since TRBJ2-7 better matches the DNA end. Germline V CDR1 and CDR2: SEHNR, FQNEAQ (reference sequence). The CDR3 covers 15 residues. The CDR3 coding sequence is TGTGCCAGCACTCGTAATTCGTACTCCTACAATGAGCAGTACTTC. Its translation: CASTRNSYSYNEQYF.

About this clonotype: Germline and junction disagree at one end, which may indicate a read error. The chain employs TRBV12-3 or TRBV12-4 and TRBJ2-7, with 9 bases identical to TRBD2. The CDR3 extends over 14 amino acids. In nucleotides, the CDR3 is TGTGCCAGCAGTTTGGGGCGGGGGGGCCAGACACCGTTCTTC. Amino acid sequence: CASSLGRGGQTPFF.